This T cell receptor beta chain comes out of a study of graft-versus-host responses after intestinal transplantation. The study's findings and limits: High graft-versus-host to host-versus-graft clonal ratios were found in allografts of patients who had graft-donor T cell macrochimerism.

The CDR3 totals 15 residues. Trimming shortened V by 4 bases and J by 7 bases, and 20 bases separated the two germline ends. Per the germline V gene, CDR1 is LNHDA and CDR2 is SQIVND (reference sequence). A few counts support this clone. Its cognate antigen is unknown. The table came from immunoSEQ multiplex PCR; TCRdb's copy has only in-frame clones and leaves some out. The data show under 20,000 clones, approximately 86% seen once. The sequencing here drew on bone marrow, taken about 130 days after transplant. V is TRBV19 and J is TRBJ2-7, with D perhaps being TRBD1 or TRBD2 (5 bases each). The source is a human patient who received an intestinal transplant, so some T cells may come from the graft donor. The CDR3 here is CASSTRTEGSPEQYF. The CDR3 bases are TGTGCCAGTAGTACCCGGACTGAGGGGTCTCCGGAGCAGTACTTC.